This T cell receptor beta chain was recovered during a study of blood T cell repertoires in COVID-19. Whole-study context: Whether acute or convalescent, the COVID-19 samples came from the United States, Italy and Spain. The analysed material was cDNA or gDNA that came from T cells, B-cell-depleted T cells, or PBMCs.

Original processing methods: Scientists estimated how many nucleated cells there were by amplifying reference gene primers. Using immunoSEQ multiplex PCR, the repertoire was profiled, and TCRdb retains in-frame clones only, with some absent. For V, J and clone size, that table is used; D and trimming come from the DNA. The sample has 200,000 to 250,000 clones, 70% to 90% seen once; the top ten hold approximately 2.6%. Seattle enrolled patients during active infection and tracked them longitudinally. Trimming removed 6 bases from V and 1 base from J, with 12 bases in between. This CDR3 is built from 14 residues. Per germline, CDR1 SNHLY and CDR2 FYNNEI.

This clonotype was obtained from a young man with COVID-19, enrolled during active disease. Specimen: peripheral blood. The chain employs TRBV2 and TRBJ1-1; a weak D match, TRBD1 (5 bases). This CDR3 is CASRKQESNTEAFF. The DNA of the CDR3 is TGTGCCAGCAGGAAACAGGAGTCGAACACTGAAGCTTTCTTT.